This T cell receptor beta chain is from a study of cytomegalovirus exposure and HLA in healthy donors. PCR used 60 Vbeta primers and 13 Jbeta primers. Clones were read by immunoSEQ multiplex PCR, and TCRdb kept only the in-frame ones, dropping some. The data show about 170,000 clones, 70% to 90% seen once. This CDR3 is 15 amino acids long. The germline V gene has CDR1 MNHNY and CDR2 SVGAGI (reference sequence). With 7 bases clipped from V and 6 bases from J, the junction kept 8 bases outside the gene matches. V and J are TRBV6-6 and TRBJ2-1; 11 nucleotides agree with TRBD2. The sequence was collected from a young man in good health and CMV-seropositive. The source material was PBMCs. CDR3 residues: CASTDPGLAANEQFF. Here the CDR3 DNA reads TGTGCCAGCACCGACCCGGGACTAGCGGCCAATGAGCAGTTCTTC.